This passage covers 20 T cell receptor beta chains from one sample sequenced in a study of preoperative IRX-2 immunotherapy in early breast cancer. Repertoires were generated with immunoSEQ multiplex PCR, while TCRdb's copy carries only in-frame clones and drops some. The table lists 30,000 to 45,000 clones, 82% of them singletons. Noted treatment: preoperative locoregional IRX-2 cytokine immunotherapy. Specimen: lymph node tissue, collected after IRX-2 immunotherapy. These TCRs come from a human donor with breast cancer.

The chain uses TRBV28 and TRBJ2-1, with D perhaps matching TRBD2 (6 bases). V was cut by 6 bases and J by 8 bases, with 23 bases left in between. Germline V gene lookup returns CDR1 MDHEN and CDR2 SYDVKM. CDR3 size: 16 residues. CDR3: CASREGGYGTGDEQFF. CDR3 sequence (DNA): TGTGCCAGCAGGGAAGGAGGGTACGGCACGGGGGATGAGCAGTTCTTC.

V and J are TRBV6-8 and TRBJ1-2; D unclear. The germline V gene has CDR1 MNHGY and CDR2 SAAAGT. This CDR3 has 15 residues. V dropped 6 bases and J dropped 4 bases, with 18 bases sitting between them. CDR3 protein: CASRPSSAVSYGYTF. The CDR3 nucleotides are TGTGCCAGCAGACCATCCTCAGCGGTGAGCTATGGCTACACCTTC.

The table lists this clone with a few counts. CDR3 region: CASSLDRGTNEKLFF. CDR3 in DNA: TGCGCCAGCAGCTTGGACAGGGGAACTAATGAAAAACTGTTTTTT. This chain joins TRBV5-1 and TRBJ1-4, with 7 bases identical to TRBD1. V gave up 0 bases and J gave up 1 base; unmatched junction bases: 0. Germline V gene lookup returns CDR1 SGHRS and CDR2 YFSETQ. This CDR3 contains 15 residues.

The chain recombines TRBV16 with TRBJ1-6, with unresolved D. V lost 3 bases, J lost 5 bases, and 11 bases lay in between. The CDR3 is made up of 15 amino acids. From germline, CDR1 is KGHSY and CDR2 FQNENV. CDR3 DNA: TGTGCCAGCAGCCACCGGACGGGGAATAATTCACCCCTCCACTTT. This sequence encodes CASSHRTGNNSPLHF.

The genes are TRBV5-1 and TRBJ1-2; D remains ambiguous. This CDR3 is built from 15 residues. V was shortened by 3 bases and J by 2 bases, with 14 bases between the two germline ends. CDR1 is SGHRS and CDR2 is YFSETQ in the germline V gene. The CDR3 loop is CASSSSPGVNYGYTF. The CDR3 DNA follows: TGCGCCAGCAGCTCGAGCCCCGGGGTAAACTATGGCTACACCTTC.

This chain's CDR3 is CASYSGGDTDTQYF. CDR3 in DNA: TGTGCCAGCTATAGCGGGGGGGACACAGATACGCAGTATTTT. This chain links TRBV11-3 with TRBJ2-3; 11 bases agree with TRBD2. J was trimmed by 2 bases and V by 8 bases; bases with no gene match: 3. This CDR3 contains 14 residues. Per germline, CDR1 SGHNT and CDR2 YENEEA.

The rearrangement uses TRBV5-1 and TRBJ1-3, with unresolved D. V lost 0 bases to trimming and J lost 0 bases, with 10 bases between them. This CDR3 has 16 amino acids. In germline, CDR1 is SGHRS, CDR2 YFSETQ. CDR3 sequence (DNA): TGCGCCAGCAGCTTGGAGCGGAGTACCTCTGGAAACACCATATATTTT. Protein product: CASSLERSTSGNTIYF.

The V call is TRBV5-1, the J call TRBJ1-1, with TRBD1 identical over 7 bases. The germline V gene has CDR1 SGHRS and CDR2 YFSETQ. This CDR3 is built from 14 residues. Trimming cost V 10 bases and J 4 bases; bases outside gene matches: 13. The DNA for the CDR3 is TGCGCCGCACGGACGGGGGACAGCGGCACTGAAGCTTTCTTT. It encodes CAARTGDSGTEAFF.

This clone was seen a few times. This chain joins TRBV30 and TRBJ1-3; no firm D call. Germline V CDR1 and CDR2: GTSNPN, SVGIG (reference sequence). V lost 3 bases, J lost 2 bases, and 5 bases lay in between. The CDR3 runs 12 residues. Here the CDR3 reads CAWRIPGNTIYF. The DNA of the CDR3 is TGTGCCTGGAGGATTCCTGGAAACACCATATATTTT.

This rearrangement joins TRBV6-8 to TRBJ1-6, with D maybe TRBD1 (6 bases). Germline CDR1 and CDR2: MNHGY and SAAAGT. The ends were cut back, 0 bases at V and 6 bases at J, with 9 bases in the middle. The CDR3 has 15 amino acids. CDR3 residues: CASSYSQGFNSPLHF. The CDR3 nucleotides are TGTGCCAGCAGTTACTCACAGGGATTTAATTCACCCCTCCACTTT.

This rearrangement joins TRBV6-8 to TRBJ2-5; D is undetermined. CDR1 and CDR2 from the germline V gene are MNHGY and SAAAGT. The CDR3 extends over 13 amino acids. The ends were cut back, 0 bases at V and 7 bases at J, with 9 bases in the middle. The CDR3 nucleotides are TGTGCCAGCAGTTACTCGACTTTGGGGACCCAGTACTTC. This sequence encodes CASSYSTLGTQYF.

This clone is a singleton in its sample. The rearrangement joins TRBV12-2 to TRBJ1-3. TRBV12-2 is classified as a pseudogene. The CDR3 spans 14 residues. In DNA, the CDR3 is TGTGCCGGTCGCAGGGCTTCTACGGGAAACACCATATATTTT. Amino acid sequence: CAGRRASTGNTIYF.

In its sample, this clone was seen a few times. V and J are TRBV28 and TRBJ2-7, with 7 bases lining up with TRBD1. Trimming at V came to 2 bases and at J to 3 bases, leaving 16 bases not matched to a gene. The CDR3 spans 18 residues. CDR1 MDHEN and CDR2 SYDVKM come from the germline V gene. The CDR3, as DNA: TGTGCCAGCAGTTTACTGACTTCGACAGGGAAATTTATCTACGAGCAGTACTTC. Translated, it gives CASSLLTSTGKFIYEQYF.

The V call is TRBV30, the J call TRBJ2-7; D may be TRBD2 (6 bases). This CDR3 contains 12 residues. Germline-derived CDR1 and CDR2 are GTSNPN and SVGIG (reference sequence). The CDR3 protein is CSGLRSFYEQYF. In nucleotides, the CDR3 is TGTAGCGGGCTTAGGAGCTTCTACGAGCAGTACTTC.

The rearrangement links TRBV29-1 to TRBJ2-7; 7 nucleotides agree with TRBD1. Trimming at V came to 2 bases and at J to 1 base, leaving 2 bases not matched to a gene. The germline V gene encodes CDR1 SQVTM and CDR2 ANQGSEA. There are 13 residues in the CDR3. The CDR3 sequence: CSVERQGSYEQYF. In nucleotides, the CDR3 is TGCAGCGTTGAACGACAGGGATCCTACGAGCAGTACTTC.

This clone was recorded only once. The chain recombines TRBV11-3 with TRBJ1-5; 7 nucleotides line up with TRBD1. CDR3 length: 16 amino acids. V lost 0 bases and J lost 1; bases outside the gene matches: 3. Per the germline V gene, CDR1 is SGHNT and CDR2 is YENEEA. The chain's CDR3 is CASSLDKGASNQPQHF. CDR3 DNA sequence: TGTGCCAGCAGCTTAGATAAGGGGGCCAGCAATCAGCCCCAGCATTTT.

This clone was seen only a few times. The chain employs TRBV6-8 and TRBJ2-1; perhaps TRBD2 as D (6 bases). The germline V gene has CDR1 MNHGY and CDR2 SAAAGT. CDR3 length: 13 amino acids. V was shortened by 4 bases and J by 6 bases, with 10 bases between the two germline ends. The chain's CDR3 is CASSSTRINEQFF. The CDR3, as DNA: TGTGCCAGCAGTTCGACTAGAATCAATGAGCAGTTCTTC.

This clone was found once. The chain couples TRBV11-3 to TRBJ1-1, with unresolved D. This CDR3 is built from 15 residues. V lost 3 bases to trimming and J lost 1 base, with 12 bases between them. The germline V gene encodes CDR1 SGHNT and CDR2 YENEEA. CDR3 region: CASSLAGHQNTEAFF. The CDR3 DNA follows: TGTGCCAGCAGCTTGGCAGGCCATCAGAACACTGAAGCTTTCTTT. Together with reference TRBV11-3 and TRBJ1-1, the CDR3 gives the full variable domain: EAGVVQSPRYKIIEKKQPVAFWCNPISGHNTLYWYLQNLGQGPELLIRYENEEAVDDSQLPKDRFSAERLKGVDSTLKIQPAELGDSAVYLCASSLAGHQNTEAFFGQGTRLTVV.

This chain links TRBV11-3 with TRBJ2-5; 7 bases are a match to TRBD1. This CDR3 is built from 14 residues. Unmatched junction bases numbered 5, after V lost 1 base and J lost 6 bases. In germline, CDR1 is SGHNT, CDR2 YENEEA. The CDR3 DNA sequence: TGTGCCAGCAGCTTAGTAGGGGGCACGAAGACCCAGTACTTC. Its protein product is CASSLVGGTKTQYF.

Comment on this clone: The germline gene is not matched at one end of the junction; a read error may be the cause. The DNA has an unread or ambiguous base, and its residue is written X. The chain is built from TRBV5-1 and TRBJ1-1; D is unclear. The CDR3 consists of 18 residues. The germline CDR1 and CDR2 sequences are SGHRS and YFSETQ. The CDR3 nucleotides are TGCGCCAGCAGCTTGGCGGACGGGAAACGCACGGTGAACAYTGAAGCTTTCTTT. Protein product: CASSLADGKRTVNXEAFF.